These 6 T cell receptor beta chains came from one sample sequenced in a study of control samples from healthy donors and cancer patients. The repertoire was sequenced with immunoSEQ multiplex PCR; TCRdb's copy has only in-frame clones and lacks some. The profile shows 110,000 to 150,000 clones, around nine tenths of them singletons. Sequenced material: blood. These receptors were taken from a man between 25 and 39 years old in good health.

In its sample, this clone was seen once. The chain recombines TRBV6-2 or TRBV6-3 with TRBJ2-1; no reliable D call. The germline V and J ends were trimmed by 0 bases and 12 bases, with 15 bases remaining between them. CDR1 is MNHEY, CDR2 SVGEGT, per germline. The CDR3 has 14 amino acids. CDR3: CASSYSLEVDGQFF. The DNA for the CDR3 is TGTGCCAGCAGTTACTCCCTCGAGGTGGATGGGCAGTTCTTC.

The chain uses TRBV5-1 and TRBJ2-7; D may be TRBD1 (5 bases). V lost 1 base and J lost 2, with 19 bases in between. Germline lookup yields CDR1 SGHRS and CDR2 YFSETQ. This CDR3 comprises 17 residues. The CDR3 protein is CASSLRSLAGKPYEQYF. The CDR3 coding sequence is TGCGCCAGCAGCTTGCGGTCCCTCGCAGGGAAACCCTACGAGCAGTACTTC.

This chain uses TRBV19 with TRBJ1-6; TRBD1 aligns across 7 bases. The CDR3 runs 13 residues. Germline-derived CDR1 and CDR2 are LNHDA and SQIVND (reference sequence). The trim removed 7 bases at V and 5 bases at J, leaving 2 bases unmatched. CDR3 DNA: TGTGCCAGTACGACAGGGAATAATTCACCCCTCCACTTT. Amino acids: CASTTGNNSPLHF.

V and J are TRBV6-1 and TRBJ2-5; D is undetermined. The CDR3 is 14 residues long. V gave up 3 bases and J gave up 1 base, with 9 bases separating them. CDR1 and CDR2 (germline): MNHNS, SASEGT. CDR3 protein: CASSDRDTQETQYF. In nucleotides, the CDR3 is TGTGCCAGCAGTGATCGCGACACCCAAGAGACCCAGTACTTC.

The chain joins TRBV28 to TRBJ2-7, with D unclear. The CDR3 loop spans 13 amino acids. The germline gives CDR1 MDHEN, CDR2 SYDVKM. The V gene lost 2 bases and the J gene lost 3 bases, with 8 bases spanning the gap. As DNA, the CDR3 is TGTGCCAGCAGTTTAACAGCTATCTACGAGCAGTACTTC. As protein: CASSLTAIYEQYF.

V is TRBV24-1 and J is TRBJ2-1; 8 bases match TRBD2. The CDR3 is 14 amino acids. V was clipped by 8 bases and J by 2 bases; unmatched bases: 4. Germline V gene lookup returns CDR1 KGHDR and CDR2 SFDVKD. The CDR3 nucleotides read TGTGCCACCAAGGGTAGCGGGACCTACAATGAGCAGTTCTTC. Translating gives CATKGSGTYNEQFF.